Listed below are T cell receptor beta chains from one sample, sequenced in a study of shared clonotypes between healthy human individuals. Here immunoSEQ multiplex PCR was the method, and the copy in TCRdb shows in-frame clones only, minus some. The repertoire holds approximately 2.3 million clones, with more than 85% as singletons. Specimen: naive CD4+ T cells from PBMCs. The receptors here all came from a young man in good health. Some clones in this sample may be carry-over from other donors' samples. The CDR3 runs from the conserved cysteine through the conserved F or W. Fields, in order: clone size, V gene, CDR3 length, D gene, J gene, CDR3 protein, CDR3 DNA. A D gene is named only where the DNA matches it firmly. Not every row has a clone size; where given, it reads once, few, many or a size class.

size: -
V: TRBV9
length: 17
D: TRBD1
J: TRBJ2-4
CDR3: CASSGTGEFPSKNIQYF
DNA: TGTGCCAGCAGCGGGACAGGGGAGTTTCCCTCCAAAAACATTCAGTACTTC

size: -
V: TRBV19
length: 14
D: TRBD2
J: TRBJ2-7
CDR3: CASSYSGMSYEQYF
DNA: TGTGCCAGTAGTTATAGCGGGATGTCGTACGAGCAGTACTTC

size: -
V: TRBV29-1
length: 13
D: -
J: TRBJ1-3
CDR3: CSVEGLLGNTIYF
DNA: TGCAGCGTTGAGGGCTTACTTGGAAACACCATATATTTT

size: -
V: TRBV28
length: 15
D: -
J: TRBJ1-3
CDR3: CASNTIDRNGNTIYF
DNA: TGTGCCAGCAATACTATCGACAGAAATGGAAACACCATATATTTT

size: -
V: TRBV15
length: 14
D: TRBD2
J: TRBJ2-7
CDR3: CATSRDPSGSEQYF
DNA: TGTGCCACCAGCAGAGATCCTAGCGGGAGCGAGCAGTACTTC

size: -
V: TRBV2
length: 16
D: -
J: TRBJ2-1
CDR3: CASSVRLASSYNEQFF
DNA: TGTGCCAGCAGTGTCAGGTTGGCGAGCTCCTACAATGAGCAGTTCTTC

size: -
V: TRBV5-4
length: 13
D: TRBD2
J: TRBJ2-3
CDR3: CASGGRETDTQYF
DNA: TGTGCCAGCGGGGGGAGGGAGACGGATACGCAGTATTTT

size: once
V: TRBV2
length: 13
D: -
J: TRBJ1-5
CDR3: CASRKQFNQPQHF
DNA: TGTGCCAGCCGGAAGCAGTTTAATCAGCCCCAGCATTTT

size: -
V: TRBV11-3
length: 15
D: -
J: TRBJ2-1
CDR3: CASSLGRRDGNEQFF
DNA: TGTGCCAGCAGCTTAGGCCGCAGGGACGGCAATGAGCAGTTCTTC

size: -
V: TRBV6-4
length: 12
D: -
J: TRBJ1-2
CDR3: CATYPHRAGYTF
DNA: TGTGCCACCTACCCCCACAGGGCTGGCTACACCTTC

size: -
V: TRBV4-3
length: 15
D: TRBD2
J: TRBJ2-1
CDR3: CASSRLAGPGDEQFF
DNA: TGCGCCAGCAGTCGTCTAGCGGGACCCGGTGATGAGCAGTTCTTC

size: -
V: TRBV27
length: 13
D: -
J: TRBJ2-1
CDR3: CASSLIRGGEQFF
DNA: TGTGCCAGCAGTTTAATCAGGGGTGGTGAGCAGTTCTTC

size: -
V: TRBV25-1
length: 17
D: TRBD2
J: TRBJ2-7
CDR3: CASTPGLAGGGPYEQYF
DNA: TGTGCCAGCACTCCTGGACTAGCGGGAGGGGGGCCCTACGAGCAGTACTTC

size: once
V: TRBV2
length: 16
D: TRBD2
J: TRBJ2-3
CDR3: CASSLYRLAGTDTQYF
DNA: TGTGCCAGCAGTTTGTATCGGCTAGCGGGCACAGATACGCAGTATTTT

size: -
V: TRBV6-6
length: 15
D: TRBD2
J: TRBJ2-7
CDR3: CASSDPGLAAYEQYF
DNA: TGTGCCAGCAGCGACCCGGGACTAGCGGCCTACGAGCAGTACTTC

size: -
V: TRBV18
length: 13
D: TRBD2
J: TRBJ2-7
CDR3: CASSEVAGDEQYF
DNA: TGTGCCAGCTCAGAAGTAGCGGGAGACGAGCAGTACTTC

size: -
V: TRBV5-1
length: 12
D: -
J: TRBJ1-3
CDR3: CASSLGANTIYF
DNA: TGCGCCAGCAGCTTGGGCGCTAACACCATATATTTT

size: -
V: TRBV7-2
length: 15
D: TRBD1
J: TRBJ2-7
CDR3: CASSLWTGSSYEQYF
DNA: TGTGCCAGCAGCTTATGGACAGGGAGCTCCTACGAGCAGTACTTC

size: -
V: TRBV7-8
length: 14
D: -
J: TRBJ1-5
CDR3: CASAEWGINQPQHF
DNA: TGTGCCAGCGCAGAGTGGGGGATCAATCAGCCCCAGCATTTT

size: -
V: TRBV6-1
length: 13
D: -
J: TRBJ1-5
CDR3: CASSVPGNQPQHF
DNA: TGTGCCAGTTCTGTTCCCGGTAATCAGCCCCAGCATTTT

size: -
V: TRBV28
length: 13
D: -
J: TRBJ2-7
CDR3: CASSRTLTYEQYF
DNA: TGTGCCAGCAGTCGGACCTTAACCTACGAGCAGTACTTC

size: -
V: TRBV5-1
length: 15
D: TRBD1
J: TRBJ2-6
CDR3: CASSWDRGGANVLTF
DNA: TGCGCCAGCAGCTGGGACAGGGGAGGGGCCAACGTCCTGACTTTC

size: -
V: TRBV18
length: 17
D: -
J: TRBJ2-1
CDR3: CASSPKMGASGRHEQFF
DNA: TGTGCCAGCTCACCAAAGATGGGGGCTAGCGGAAGGCATGAGCAGTTCTTC

size: -
V: TRBV5-4
length: 15
D: -
J: TRBJ1-2
CDR3: CASSLVDRGLSGYTF
DNA: TGTGCCAGCAGCTTGGTTGACCGAGGACTCTCTGGCTACACCTTC

size: -
V: TRBV4-2
length: 12
D: TRBD1
J: TRBJ2-1
CDR3: CASSQGTGQGFF
DNA: TGTGCCAGCAGCCAGGGCACGGGACAGGGCTTCTTC

size: -
V: TRBV2
length: 17
D: -
J: TRBJ2-5
CDR3: CASSVSPGRASRETQYF
DNA: TGTGCCAGCAGTGTATCCCCAGGCAGGGCTAGCCGAGAGACCCAGTACTTC

size: -
V: TRBV6-1
length: 13
D: -
J: TRBJ1-1
CDR3: CASSDVGQREAFF
DNA: TGTGCCAGCAGTGATGTAGGGCAGCGAGAAGCTTTCTTT

size: -
V: TRBV27
length: 13
D: TRBD1
J: TRBJ1-2
CDR3: CASSWDRGYGYTF
DNA: TGTGCCAGCAGTTGGGACAGGGGCTATGGCTACACCTTC

size: once
V: TRBV7-2
length: 15
D: -
J: TRBJ2-6
CDR3: CASSLGNSGANVLTF
DNA: TGTGCCAGCAGCTTAGGGAATTCTGGGGCCAACGTCCTGACTTTC

size: -
V: TRBV5-6
length: 16
D: -
J: TRBJ1-2
CDR3: CASSLSAWVRSRGYTF
DNA: TGTGCCAGCAGCTTGAGCGCTTGGGTGAGGAGTAGAGGCTACACCTTC

size: -
V: TRBV18
length: 15
D: TRBD2
J: TRBJ2-1
CDR3: CASSPLAGGYNEQFF
DNA: TGTGCCAGCTCACCGCTAGCGGGAGGATACAATGAGCAGTTCTTC

size: -
V: TRBV10-3
length: 15
D: -
J: TRBJ2-2
CDR3: CAISEQVSNTGELFF
DNA: TGTGCCATCAGTGAGCAAGTCTCCAACACCGGGGAGCTGTTTTTT

size: few
V: TRBV29-1
length: 14
D: -
J: TRBJ2-7
CDR3: CSVSSQVSSYEQYF
DNA: TGCAGCGTCTCCAGCCAGGTGAGCTCCTACGAGCAGTACTTC

size: -
V: TRBV15
length: 16
D: -
J: TRBJ1-1
CDR3: CATSEGPRGDNTEAFF
DNA: TGTGCCACCAGCGAAGGTCCCAGGGGAGATAACACTGAAGCTTTCTTT

size: -
V: TRBV30
length: 14
D: TRBD2
J: TRBJ2-7
CDR3: CAWSPLAGFYEQYF
DNA: TGTGCCTGGAGCCCCCTAGCGGGATTCTACGAGCAGTACTTC

size: once
V: TRBV15
length: 17
D: TRBD2
J: TRBJ2-1
CDR3: CATSRSKLAGEDNEQFF
DNA: TGTGCCACCAGCAGATCCAAACTGGCGGGAGAGGACAATGAGCAGTTCTTC

size: -
V: TRBV7-9
length: 15
D: TRBD2
J: TRBJ2-1
CDR3: CASSRRGGGYNEQFF
DNA: TGTGCCAGCAGCCGCCGGGGCGGGGGGTACAATGAGCAGTTCTTC

size: -
V: TRBV5-4
length: 16
D: -
J: TRBJ2-1
CDR3: CASSLWSGSRYNEQFF
DNA: TGTGCCAGCAGCTTGTGGTCTGGGTCCCGCTACAATGAGCAGTTCTTC

size: -
V: TRBV19
length: 13
D: TRBD1
J: TRBJ1-2
CDR3: CASSNGQGTGYTF
DNA: TGTGCCAGTAGTAATGGACAGGGGACCGGCTACACCTTC

size: -
V: TRBV11-2
length: 14
D: -
J: TRBJ1-2
CDR3: CASSLGPTSYGYTF
DNA: TGTGCCAGCAGCTTAGGCCCAACAAGCTATGGCTACACCTTC

size: -
V: TRBV27
length: 14
D: -
J: TRBJ1-5
CDR3: CASSFQGSNQPQHF
DNA: TGTGCCAGCAGTTTCCAGGGTAGCAATCAGCCCCAGCATTTT

size: -
V: TRBV10-2
length: 14
D: TRBD1
J: TRBJ1-1
CDR3: CASTGTGPGTEAFF
DNA: TGCGCCAGCACCGGGACAGGGCCGGGGACTGAAGCTTTCTTT

size: -
V: TRBV2
length: 13
D: -
J: TRBJ1-4
CDR3: CASTLGGYPNVFF
DNA: TGTGCCAGCACCCTAGGGGGTTACCCTAACGTGTTTTTT

size: -
V: TRBV4-1
length: 14
D: TRBD1
J: TRBJ1-5
CDR3: CASSATGGRQPQHF
DNA: TGCGCCAGCAGCGCTACAGGGGGCAGGCAGCCCCAGCATTTT

size: -
V: TRBV5-1
length: 16
D: TRBD2
J: TRBJ2-3
CDR3: CASSLLAGVGTDTQYF
DNA: TGCGCCAGCAGCCTCTTAGCGGGAGTAGGTACAGATACGCAGTATTTT

size: -
V: TRBV19
length: 13
D: TRBD1
J: TRBJ1-2
CDR3: CASSETGSYGYTF
DNA: TGTGCCAGTAGTGAGACAGGGAGCTATGGCTACACCTTC

size: -
V: TRBV19
length: 15
D: -
J: TRBJ2-1
CDR3: CASSNRDSRSNEQFF
DNA: TGTGCCAGTAGCAACCGGGACTCCCGGAGCAATGAGCAGTTCTTC

size: -
V: TRBV28
length: 16
D: TRBD1
J: TRBJ1-3
CDR3: CASSLFGTDSGNTIYF
DNA: TGTGCCAGCAGTTTATTTGGGACAGACTCTGGAAACACCATATATTTT

size: -
V: TRBV27
length: 16
D: TRBD1
J: TRBJ2-7
CDR3: CASRWGPVGQGYEQYF
DNA: TGTGCCAGCAGGTGGGGCCCGGTGGGACAGGGCTACGAGCAGTACTTC

size: -
V: TRBV6-1
length: 12
D: -
J: TRBJ1-2
CDR3: CASSEVLNGYTF
DNA: TGTGCCAGCAGTGAAGTTTTAAACGGCTACACCTTC

size: -
V: TRBV7-3
length: 16
D: -
J: TRBJ2-2
CDR3: CASSLDGEPGAGELFF
DNA: TGTGCCAGCAGCTTAGACGGGGAACCAGGGGCCGGGGAGCTGTTTTTT

size: -
V: TRBV7-3
length: 19
D: TRBD2
J: TRBJ2-3
CDR3: CASSLTGRDRALTPYTQYF
DNA: TGTGCCAGCAGCTTAACGGGGAGGGATCGGGCTCTTACGCCCTATACGCAGTATTTT

size: -
V: TRBV6-5
length: 13
D: -
J: TRBJ2-7
CDR3: CASSLTGWYEQYF
DNA: TGTGCCAGCAGTTTGACCGGGTGGTACGAGCAGTACTTC

size: -
V: TRBV7-6
length: 13
D: -
J: TRBJ2-7
CDR3: CASSLALRYEQYF
DNA: TGTGCCAGCAGCTTAGCGCTACGCTACGAGCAGTACTTC

size: -
V: TRBV19
length: 15
D: -
J: TRBJ1-5
CDR3: CASTIQGLGNQPQHF
DNA: TGTGCCAGCACTATCCAGGGTCTCGGCAATCAGCCCCAGCATTTT

size: -
V: TRBV20-1
length: 11
D: -
J: TRBJ2-1
CDR3: CSVPPHNEQFF
DNA: TGCAGTGTCCCCCCCCACAATGAGCAGTTCTTC

size: once
V: TRBV29-1
length: 14
D: TRBD2
J: TRBJ2-7
CDR3: CSVATLAALSEQYF
DNA: TGCAGCGTCGCAACACTAGCGGCCTTGAGCGAGCAGTACTTC

size: -
V: TRBV7-9
length: 13
D: -
J: TRBJ2-3
CDR3: CASSPTSTDTQYF
DNA: TGTGCCAGCAGCCCGACTAGCACAGATACGCAGTATTTT

size: few
V: TRBV6-5
length: 14
D: -
J: TRBJ1-2
CDR3: CASSYSLSSDGYTF
DNA: TGTGCCAGCAGTTACTCTTTGTCCAGTGATGGCTACACCTTC